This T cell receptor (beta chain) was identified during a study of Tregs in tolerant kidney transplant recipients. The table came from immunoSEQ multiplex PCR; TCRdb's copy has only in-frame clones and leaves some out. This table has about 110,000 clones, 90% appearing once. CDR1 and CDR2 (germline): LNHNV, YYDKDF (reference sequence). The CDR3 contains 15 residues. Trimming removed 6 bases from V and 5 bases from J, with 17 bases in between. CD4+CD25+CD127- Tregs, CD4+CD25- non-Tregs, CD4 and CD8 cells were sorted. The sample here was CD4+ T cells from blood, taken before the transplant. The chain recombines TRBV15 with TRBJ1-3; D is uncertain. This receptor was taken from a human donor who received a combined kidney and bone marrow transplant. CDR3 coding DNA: TGTGCCACCAGGGGCCTCGGATCCAGCCGAAACACCATATATTTT. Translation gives CATRGLGSSRNTIYF.